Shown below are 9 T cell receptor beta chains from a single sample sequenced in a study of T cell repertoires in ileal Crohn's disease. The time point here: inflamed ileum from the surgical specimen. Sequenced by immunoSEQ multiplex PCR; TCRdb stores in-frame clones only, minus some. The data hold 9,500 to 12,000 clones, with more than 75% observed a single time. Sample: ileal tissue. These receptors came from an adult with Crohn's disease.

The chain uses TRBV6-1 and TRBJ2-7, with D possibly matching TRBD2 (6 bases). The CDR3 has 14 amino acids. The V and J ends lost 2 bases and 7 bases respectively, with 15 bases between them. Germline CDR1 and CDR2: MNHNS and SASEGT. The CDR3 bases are TGTGCCAGCAGTGAAATAGGAGGGACTGGGGAGCAGTACTTC. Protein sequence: CASSEIGGTGEQYF.

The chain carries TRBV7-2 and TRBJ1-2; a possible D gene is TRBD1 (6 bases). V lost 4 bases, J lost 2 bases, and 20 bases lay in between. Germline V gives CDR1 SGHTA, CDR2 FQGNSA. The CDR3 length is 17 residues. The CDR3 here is CASSSFSLTGSNYGYTF. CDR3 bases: TGTGCCAGCAGCTCTTTCTCCTTGACAGGCTCAAACTATGGCTACACCTTC. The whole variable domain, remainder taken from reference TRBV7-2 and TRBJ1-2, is GAGVSQSPSNKVTEKGKDVELRCDPISGHTALYWYRQSLGQGLEFLIYFQGNSAPDKSGLPSDRFSAERTGGSVSTLTIQRTQQEDSAVYLCASSSFSLTGSNYGYTFGSGTRLTVV.

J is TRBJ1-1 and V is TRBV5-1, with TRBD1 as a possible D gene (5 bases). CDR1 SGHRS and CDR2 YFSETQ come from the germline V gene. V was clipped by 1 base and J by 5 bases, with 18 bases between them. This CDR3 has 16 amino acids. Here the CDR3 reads CASSLRQGGGKTEAFF. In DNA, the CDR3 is TGCGCCAGCAGCTTGCGGCAGGGTGGAGGAAAAACTGAAGCTTTCTTT.

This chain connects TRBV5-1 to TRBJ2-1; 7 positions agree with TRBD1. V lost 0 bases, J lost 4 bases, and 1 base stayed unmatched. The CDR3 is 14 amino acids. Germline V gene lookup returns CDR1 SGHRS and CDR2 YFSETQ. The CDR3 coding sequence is TGCGCCAGCAGCTTGGACAGGGGATACAATGAGCAGTTCTTC. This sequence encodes CASSLDRGYNEQFF.

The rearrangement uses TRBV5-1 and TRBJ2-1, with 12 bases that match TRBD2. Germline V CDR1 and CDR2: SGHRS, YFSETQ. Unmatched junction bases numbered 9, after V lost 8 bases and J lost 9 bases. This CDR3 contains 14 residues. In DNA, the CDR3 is TGCGCCAGTCGAGGGGGACTAGCGGGTGGTGAGCAGTTCTTC. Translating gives CASRGGLAGGEQFF.

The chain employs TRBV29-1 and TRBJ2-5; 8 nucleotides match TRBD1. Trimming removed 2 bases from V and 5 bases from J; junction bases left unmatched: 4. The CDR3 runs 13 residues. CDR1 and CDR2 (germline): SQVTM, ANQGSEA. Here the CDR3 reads CSVERPGGETQYF. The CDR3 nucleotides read TGCAGCGTTGAAAGGCCAGGGGGCGAGACCCAGTACTTC.

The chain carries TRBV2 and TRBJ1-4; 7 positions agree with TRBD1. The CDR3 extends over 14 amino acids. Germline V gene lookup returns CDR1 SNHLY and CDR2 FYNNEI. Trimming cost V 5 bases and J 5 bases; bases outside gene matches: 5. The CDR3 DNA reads TGTGCCAGCAGTCCGGACAGGATCAATGAAAAACTGTTTTTT. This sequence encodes CASSPDRINEKLFF.

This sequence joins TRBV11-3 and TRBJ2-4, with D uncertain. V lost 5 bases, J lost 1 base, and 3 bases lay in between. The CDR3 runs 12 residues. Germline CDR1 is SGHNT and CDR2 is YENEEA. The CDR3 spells CASSRAKNIQYF. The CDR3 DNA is TGTGCCAGCAGCCGTGCCAAAAACATTCAGTACTTC.

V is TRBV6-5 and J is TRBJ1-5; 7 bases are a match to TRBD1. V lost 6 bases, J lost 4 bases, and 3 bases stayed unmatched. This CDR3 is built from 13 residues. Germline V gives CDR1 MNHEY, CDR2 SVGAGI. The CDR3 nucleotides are TGTGCCAGCAGATGGGACAGAAATCAGCCCCAGCATTTT. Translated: CASRWDRNQPQHF.